This entry lists 3 T cell receptor beta chains sequenced from one sample in a study of cytotoxic CD8 clonotypes in ibrutinib-treated CLL. Clones were read by immunoSEQ multiplex PCR, and TCRdb kept only the in-frame ones, dropping some. The sample lists approximately 100,000 clones, about 53% seen once, with 30% to 45% in the top ten. This sample comprised PBMCs, obtained after 24 months of ibrutinib treatment. Source of these receptors: a human donor with chronic lymphocytic leukemia.

The table lists this clone with a few counts. CDR3: CASSPRIQGGFDEQYF. As DNA, the CDR3 is TGTGCCAGCAGCCCACGTATACAGGGGGGGTTTGACGAGCAGTACTTC. This sequence joins TRBV11-3 and TRBJ2-7, with TRBD1 as a possible D gene (8 bases). Germline V gene data show CDR1 as SGHNT and CDR2 as YENEEA. The CDR3 is 16 amino acids. Deletions cut 5 bases from V and 5 bases from J, with 22 bases between.

The chain links TRBV5-1 to TRBJ2-7; 7 bases are a match to TRBD2. The CDR3 runs 16 residues. CDR1 and CDR2 from the germline V gene are SGHRS and YFSETQ. V shed 5 bases and J 0 bases; nucleotides not matched to a gene: 11. CDR3 loop: CASSYSSGGGSYEQYF. CDR3 DNA: TGCGCCAGCAGTTACTCTTCCGGCGGGGGCTCCTACGAGCAGTACTTC.

The rearrangement joins TRBV2 to TRBJ1-5; a possible D gene is TRBD1 (6 bases). The CDR3 runs 16 residues. Trimming took off 4 bases at V and 5 bases at J, with 18 bases between the two ends. Per the germline V gene, CDR1 is SNHLY and CDR2 is FYNNEI. The CDR3 region is CASSAAGASTDQPQHF. As DNA, the CDR3 is TGTGCCAGCAGTGCGGCAGGGGCAAGCACCGATCAGCCCCAGCATTTT.